The next 14 T cell receptor beta chains were all read from a single sample in a study of blood T cell repertoires in COVID-19 (dated by TCRdb to 2019 to 2021). The receptor library was made with the immunoSEQ multiplex PCR assay. TCRdb obtained this table from immuneACCESS and retained in-frame rearrangements with V and J assigned. These tables miss some clones; where compared with another copy, unresolved V genes account for less than half of the shortfall, and the remainder is unexplained. The sample profile shows 200,000 to 250,000 clones; about nine tenths of them were found once. The ten largest clones represent about 6.3% of the sample. Specimen: PBMCs or T cells enriched from blood (not recorded which). The receptors shown here come from a woman aged 30 to 39 with acute COVID-19.

The chain carries TRBV7-8 and TRBJ2-1; TRBD2 aligns across 9 bases. The CDR3 consists of 18 residues. CDR1 is SGHVS and CDR2 is FQNEAQ in the germline V gene. The V gene end was trimmed by 1 base and the J gene end by 8 bases; junction bases not matched to a gene: 15. The CDR3 DNA reads as TGTGCCAGCAGCTTAGAGGGGGCGGGAGGGCCTTTGGACGATGAGCAGTTCTTC. The encoded protein is CASSLEGAGGPLDDEQFF.

For this clone: One junction end does not reproduce the germline sequence, and a read error may be involved. The chain employs TRBV19 and TRBJ1-5, with 9 positions matching TRBD1. Germline V CDR1 and CDR2: LNHDA, SQIVND (reference sequence). There are 16 residues in the CDR3. The CDR3 nucleotides read TGTGCCAGTAGTAGCTTCGCCTACAGGGGGCGGGAGCCCCGGCATTTT. This sequence encodes CASSSFAYRGREPRHF.

The chain recombines TRBV18 with TRBJ1-2, with 9 bases identical to TRBD1. The CDR3 consists of 15 residues. Trimming removed 3 bases from V and 8 bases from J; junction bases left unmatched: 10. Per the germline V gene, CDR1 is KGHSH and CDR2 is LQKENI. The CDR3 protein is CASSPEEGTGRGYTF. CDR3 nucleotides: TGTGCCAGCTCACCCGAAGAAGGGACAGGGCGCGGCTACACCTTC.

The chain is built from TRBV9 and TRBJ2-5, with unresolved D. Germline V gene sequence: CDR1 SGDLS, CDR2 YYNGEE. Trimming pared 0 bases from V and 5 bases from J, leaving 8 bases between. The CDR3 extends over 13 amino acids. The DNA for the CDR3 is TGTGCCAGCAGCGTAGAACCGCGGGAGACCCAGTACTTC. It encodes CASSVEPRETQYF.

This chain joins TRBV9 and TRBJ2-1, with 13 positions matching TRBD2. V lost 0 bases to trimming and J lost 0 bases; unmatched junction nucleotides: 3. The V gene's germline CDR1 is SGDLS and CDR2 YYNGEE. This CDR3 has 18 amino acids. The CDR3 DNA sequence: TGTGCCAGCAGCGTAGGGGGACTAGCGGGGATCTCCTACAATGAGCAGTTCTTC. This translates into CASSVGGLAGISYNEQFF.

The chain couples TRBV12-3 or TRBV12-4 to TRBJ1-2, with 7 bases matching TRBD1. Losses at the gene ends were 6 bases for V and 3 bases for J; bases not matched to a gene: 4. The CDR3 is 13 residues long. The CDR3 DNA follows: TGTGCCAGCAGCCAGGGGGGAGACTATGGCTACACCTTC. Protein sequence: CASSQGGDYGYTF.

This chain uses TRBV2 with TRBJ2-3; TRBD1 might be the D (7 bases). Trimming removed 9 bases at V and 3 bases at J, with 16 bases between. The CDR3 is 14 residues long. Looked up from germline, CDR1 is SNHLY and CDR2 is FYNNEI. The DNA for the CDR3 is TGTGCCAGAGGAGGAGGGGGCTGGACAGATACGCAGTATTTT. Amino acids: CARGGGGWTDTQYF.

This clone showed up just once. The chain joins TRBV2 to TRBJ2-2; D may be TRBD1 (6 bases). The CDR3 extends over 14 amino acids. Trimming left V 3 bases short and J 4 bases short, with 9 bases between. The germline CDR1 and CDR2 sequences are SNHLY and FYNNEI. This CDR3 reads CASSEAGVTGELFF. The CDR3 coding sequence is TGTGCCAGCAGTGAGGCAGGGGTCACCGGGGAGCTGTTTTTT.

This sequence joins TRBV5-1 and TRBJ1-5; D uncertain. The CDR3 consists of 14 residues. CDR1 SGHRS and CDR2 YFSETQ come from the germline V gene. Trimming pared 0 bases from V and 3 bases from J, leaving 7 bases between. The DNA for the CDR3 is TGCGCCAGCAGCTTGGCAGGCGACAATCAGCCCCAGCATTTT. Encoded protein: CASSLAGDNQPQHF.

This chain uses TRBV3-1 (or the pseudogene TRBV3-2) with TRBJ2-2, with D possibly TRBD1 on 5 matching bases. There are 15 residues in the CDR3. CDR1 is LGHDT and CDR2 is YNNKEL in the germline V gene (reference sequence). The V end lost 0 bases, the J end lost 8 bases, and 13 bases lay between the germline ends. The CDR3 nucleotides are TGTGCCAGCAGCCAAGAAAGGGGTCCGTCGGGGGAGCTGTTTTTT. Amino acid sequence: CASSQERGPSGELFF.

The genes are TRBV5-4 and TRBJ1-2; D is undetermined. The V and J ends lost 4 bases and 3 bases respectively, with 13 bases between them. This CDR3 has 14 amino acids. Germline CDR1 reads SGHNT; CDR2 reads YYREEE (reference sequence). CDR3: CASSELGGDYGYTF. CDR3 coding DNA: TGTGCCAGCAGCGAGTTAGGCGGCGACTATGGCTACACCTTC.

This clone has just one count. The rearrangement joins TRBV5-1 to TRBJ1-2; tentative D call: TRBD1 (5 bases). In germline, CDR1 is SGHRS, CDR2 YFSETQ. The CDR3 covers 13 residues. Trimming removed 0 bases from V and 5 bases from J, with 8 bases in between. The CDR3 protein is CASSLEAGYGYTF. CDR3 DNA: TGCGCCAGCAGCTTGGAGGCAGGGTATGGCTACACCTTC.

The chain is built from TRBV7-2 and TRBJ2-3; 11 nucleotides agree with TRBD2. Germline-derived CDR1 and CDR2 are SGHTA and FQGNSA. The V gene end was trimmed by 4 bases and the J gene end by 6 bases; junction bases not matched to a gene: 6. The CDR3 contains 15 residues. CDR3 nucleotides: TGTGCCAGCAGCTACGGGACTAGCGGTTCGGATACGCAGTATTTT. Translation gives CASSYGTSGSDTQYF.

The J gene is TRBJ1-1, the V gene TRBV29-1; 12 bases are shared with TRBD1. Germline CDR1 is SQVTM and CDR2 is ANQGSEA. There are 15 residues in the CDR3. V lost 1 base to trimming and J lost 3 bases; unmatched junction nucleotides: 3. The CDR3 spells CSVEGGQGAHTEAFF. In DNA, the CDR3 is TGCAGCGTTGAAGGGGGACAGGGGGCTCACACTGAAGCTTTCTTT.